The rows below give T cell receptor beta chains drawn from one sample of a study of cytomegalovirus exposure and HLA in healthy donors. Sequenced by immunoSEQ multiplex PCR; TCRdb stores in-frame clones only, minus some. The table lists roughly 160,000 clones, more than 65% of them singletons. Source material: PBMCs. These receptors were collected from a woman aged 25 to 39 in good health and CMV-seronegative. Both conserved end residues are part of each CDR3. The D gene is left open where the match is weak. Clone size is shown for a subset of rows, as once, few, many or a class of expanded clone.

d_call	clone_size	j_call	v_call	cdr3_nt	cdr3_aa
.	.	TRBJ1-2	TRBV14	TGTGCCAGCAGCCAAGATCGTGAGGGTGGCTACACCTTC	CASSQDREGGYTF
TRBD1	.	TRBJ2-5	TRBV5-1	TGCGCCAGCAGCTTGGCCGGGACAGGGGTTCAGGAGACCCAGTACTTC	CASSLAGTGVQETQYF
.	.	TRBJ1-3	TRBV19	TGTGCCAGCGGACCCGACAGGCCTCTTGCCGACTCTGGAAACACCATATATTTT	CASGPDRPLADSGNTIYF
TRBD1	.	TRBJ1-2	TRBV29-1	TGCAGCGTTGTTGGGACAGGGGAAACGAACTATGGCTACCCCTTC	CSVVGTGETNYGYPF
.	.	TRBJ2-3	TRBV7-3	TGTGCCAGCAGCTACACAGGGAAAGATACGCAGTATTTT	CASSYTGKDTQYF
TRBD2	.	TRBJ2-1	TRBV7-8	TGTGCCAGCAGCTTGTCCGGGACTAGCGGGGGTTACAATGAGCAGTTCTTC	CASSLSGTSGGYNEQFF
TRBD2	.	TRBJ2-1	TRBV7-8	TGTGCCGGCGCGCGGGGACTAGCGGGAGCTGACCGATACAATGAGCAGTTCTTC	CAGARGLAGADRYNEQFF
.	.	TRBJ1-4	TRBV25-1	TGTGCCAGCAGCGATGGGGCCCAGGAACTGTTTTTT	CASSDGAQELFF
TRBD1	.	TRBJ1-1	TRBV15	TGTGCCACCAGCAGAGACGGGACAGGGCTTGTTGGAACTGAAGCTTTCTTT	CATSRDGTGLVGTEAFF
TRBD1	.	TRBJ2-3	TRBV5-1	TGCGCCAGCAGCCCGGGACAGGGCACAGATACGCAGTATTTT	CASSPGQGTDTQYF
TRBD1	.	TRBJ2-7	TRBV2	TGTGCCAGCAGACAGGTGACAGGGGGCGGGTACGAGCAGTACTTC	CASRQVTGGGYEQYF
.	.	TRBJ1-1	TRBV6-9	TGTGCCAGCAGTTATTCACCCCCCCGACAGCCGATGAACACTGAAGCTTTCTTT	CASSYSPPRQPMNTEAFF
TRBD2	.	TRBJ2-5	TRBV30	TGTGCCTGGAGTGCGCACCCCCTCCGACTAGCGGGGGGGCGGGAGACCCAGTACTTC	CAWSAHPLRLAGGRETQYF
.	once	TRBJ1-1	TRBV28	TGTGCCAGCAGTTTATTGGCGGGTTTGGACACTGAAGCTTTCTTT	CASSLLAGLDTEAFF
.	.	TRBJ2-3	TRBV4-2	TGTGCCAGCAGCCCGAGGCAGCCCACAGATACGCAGTATTTT	CASSPRQPTDTQYF
TRBD1	.	TRBJ1-2	TRBV28	TGTGCCAGCAGGACAGGGGGCGCGGATAGCTACACCTTC	CASRTGGADSYTF
.	once	TRBJ2-7	TRBV5-4	TGTGCCAGCAGCACAGACGGGACTCTCTACGAGCAGTACTTC	CASSTDGTLYEQYF
TRBD2	.	TRBJ2-3	TRBV15	TGTGCCACCAGCAGAGGACTAGCGGGACTCACAGATACGCAGTATTTT	CATSRGLAGLTDTQYF
TRBD2	.	TRBJ2-2	TRBV5-4	TGTGCCAGCAGCTTGGGACTAGCGGAAGGCGGGGAGCTGTTTTTT	CASSLGLAEGGELFF
.	.	TRBJ2-3	TRBV2	TGTGCCAGCAGAGGGGCCCAAAGGGGTGGCACAGATACGCAGTATTTT	CASRGAQRGGTDTQYF